This TCR beta chain originates from a study of cytomegalovirus exposure and HLA in healthy donors. Points from the study as a whole: The dataset shows that most TCR sequences were rare, while some public TCRs occurred in many donors.

The protocol was immunoSEQ multiplex PCR, while the TCRdb copy is restricted to in-frame clones and leaves out a portion. The sample shows 100,000 to 150,000 clones, roughly 89% of them seen only once. The germline V gene has CDR1 SGHVS and CDR2 FNYEAQ. V lost 0 bases and J 6 bases, leaving 18 bases between the germline ends. The CDR3 contains 17 residues. As concerns this clone: Its antigen is not identified.

Sequencing used PBMCs. The sequence was collected from a woman aged 18-30 years in good health and CMV-seronegative. The chain combines TRBV7-6 with TRBJ1-5; a possible D gene is TRBD1 (5 bases). As DNA, the CDR3 is TGTGCCAGCAGCTTAGCCCAGGGAGGGCTCCTGGGTCAGCCCCAGCATTTT. Translation gives CASSLAQGGLLGQPQHF. Full variable domain (outside the CDR3, taken from reference TRBV7-6 and TRBJ1-5): GAGVSQSPRYKVTKRGQDVALRCDPISGHVSLYWYRQALGQGPEFLTYFNYEAQQDKSGLPNDRFSAERPEGSISTLTIQRTEQRDSAMYRCASSLAQGGLLGQPQHFGDGTRLSIL.